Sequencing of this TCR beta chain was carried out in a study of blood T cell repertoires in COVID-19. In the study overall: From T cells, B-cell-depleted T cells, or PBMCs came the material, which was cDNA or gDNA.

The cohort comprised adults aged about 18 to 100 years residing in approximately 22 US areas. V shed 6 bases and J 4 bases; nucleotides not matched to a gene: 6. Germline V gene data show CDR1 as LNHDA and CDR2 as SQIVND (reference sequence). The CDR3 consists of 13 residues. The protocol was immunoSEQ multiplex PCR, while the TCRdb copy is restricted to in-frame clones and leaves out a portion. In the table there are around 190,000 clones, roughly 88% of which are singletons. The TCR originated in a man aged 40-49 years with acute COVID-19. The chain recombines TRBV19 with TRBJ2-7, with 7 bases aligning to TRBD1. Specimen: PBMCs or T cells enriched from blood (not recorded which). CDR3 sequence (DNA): TGTGCCAGTAGGACAACAGGGGCTTACGAGCAGTACTTC. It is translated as CASRTTGAYEQYF.